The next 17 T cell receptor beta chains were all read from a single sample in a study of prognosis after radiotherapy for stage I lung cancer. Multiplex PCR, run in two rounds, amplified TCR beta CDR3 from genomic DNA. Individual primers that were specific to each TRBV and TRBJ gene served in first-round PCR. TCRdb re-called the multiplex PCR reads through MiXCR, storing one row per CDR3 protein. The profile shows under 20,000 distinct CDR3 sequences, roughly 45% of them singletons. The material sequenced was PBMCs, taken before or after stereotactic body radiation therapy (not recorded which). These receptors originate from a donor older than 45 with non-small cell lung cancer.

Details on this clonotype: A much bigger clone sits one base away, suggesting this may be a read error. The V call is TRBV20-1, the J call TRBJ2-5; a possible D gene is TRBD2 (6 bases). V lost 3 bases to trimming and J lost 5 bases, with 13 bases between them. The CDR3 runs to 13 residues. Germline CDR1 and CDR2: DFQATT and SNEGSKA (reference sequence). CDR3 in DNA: TGCAGTGCTAGGTGGATCCGGGGGGAGACCCAGTACTTC. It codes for CSARWIRGETQYF.

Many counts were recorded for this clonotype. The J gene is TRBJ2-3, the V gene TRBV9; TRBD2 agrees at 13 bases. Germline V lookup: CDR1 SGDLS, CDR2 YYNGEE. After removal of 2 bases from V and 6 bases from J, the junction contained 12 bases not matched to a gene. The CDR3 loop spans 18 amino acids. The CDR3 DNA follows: TGTGCCAGCAGCGTTACCGGGACTAGCGGGACGATTGGGGATACGCAGTATTTT. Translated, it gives CASSVTGTSGTIGDTQYF.

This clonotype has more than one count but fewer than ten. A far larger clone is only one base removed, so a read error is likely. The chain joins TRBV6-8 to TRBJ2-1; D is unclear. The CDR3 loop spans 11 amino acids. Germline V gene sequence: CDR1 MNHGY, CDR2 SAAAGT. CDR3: CAGSNSNEQFF. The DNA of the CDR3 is TGTGCCGGCAGTAACAGCAATGAGCAGTTCTTC.

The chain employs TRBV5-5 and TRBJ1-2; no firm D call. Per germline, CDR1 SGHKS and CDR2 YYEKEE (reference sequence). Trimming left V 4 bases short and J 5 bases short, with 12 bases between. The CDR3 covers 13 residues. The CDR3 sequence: CASSAQSQYGYTF. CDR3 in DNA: TGTGCCAGCAGCGCCCAGAGTCAATATGGCTACACCTTC.

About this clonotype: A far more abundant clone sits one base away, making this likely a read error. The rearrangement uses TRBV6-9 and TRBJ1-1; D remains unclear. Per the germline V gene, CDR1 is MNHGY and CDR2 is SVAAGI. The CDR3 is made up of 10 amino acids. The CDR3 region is CAISYTEAFF. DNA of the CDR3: TGTGCCATCAGTTACACTGAAGCTTTCTTT.

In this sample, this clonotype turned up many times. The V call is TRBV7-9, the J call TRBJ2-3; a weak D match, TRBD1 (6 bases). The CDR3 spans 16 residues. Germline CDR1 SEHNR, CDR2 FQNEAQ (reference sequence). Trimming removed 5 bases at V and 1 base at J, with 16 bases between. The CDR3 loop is CASSQTEGVGTDTQYF. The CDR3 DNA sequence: TGTGCCAGCAGCCAAACTGAGGGGGTAGGCACAGATACGCAGTATTTT.

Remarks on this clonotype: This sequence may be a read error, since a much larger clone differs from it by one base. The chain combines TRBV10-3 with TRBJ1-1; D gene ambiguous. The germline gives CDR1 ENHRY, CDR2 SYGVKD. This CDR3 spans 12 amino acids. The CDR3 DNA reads TGTGCCATCAGTGATTTCTCGGAGGAAGATTTCTTT. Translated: CAISDFSEEDFF.

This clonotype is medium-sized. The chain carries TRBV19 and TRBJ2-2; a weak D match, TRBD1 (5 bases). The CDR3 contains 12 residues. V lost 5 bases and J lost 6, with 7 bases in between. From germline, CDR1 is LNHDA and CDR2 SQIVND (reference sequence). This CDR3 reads CASSPRAGELFF. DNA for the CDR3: TGTGCCAGTAGTCCCAGGGCCGGGGAGCTGTTTTTT. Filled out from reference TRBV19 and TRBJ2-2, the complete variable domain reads DGGITQSPKYLFRKEGQNVTLSCEQNLNHDAMYWYRQDPGQGLRLIYYSQIVNDFQKGDIAEGYSVSREKKESFPLTVTSAQKNPTAFYLCASSPRAGELFFGEGSRLTVL.

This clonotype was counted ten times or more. The CDR3 sequence is CASSHSGTGLLGEQYF. The CDR3, as DNA: TGTGCCAGCAGCCATAGCGGGACAGGGCTCTTAGGCGAGCAGTACTTC. The V gene is TRBV3-1, the J gene TRBJ2-7, with D perhaps TRBD1 (9 bases). V was shortened by 3 bases and J by 6 bases, with 21 bases between the two germline ends. CDR1 is LGHDT and CDR2 is YNNKEL in the germline V gene (reference sequence). The CDR3 length is 16 residues.

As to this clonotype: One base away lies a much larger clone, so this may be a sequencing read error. The CDR3 sequence: CASRTGTHLDIQYF. In DNA, the CDR3 is TGTGCCAGCAGGACCGGGACCCATCTGGACATTCAGTACTTC. This chain joins TRBV6-1 and TRBJ2-4; D may correspond to TRBD1 or TRBD2 (5 bases each). Trimming shortened V by 6 bases and J by 8 bases, and 17 bases separated the two germline ends. CDR1 MNHNS and CDR2 SASEGT come from the germline V gene. The CDR3 is 14 residues long.

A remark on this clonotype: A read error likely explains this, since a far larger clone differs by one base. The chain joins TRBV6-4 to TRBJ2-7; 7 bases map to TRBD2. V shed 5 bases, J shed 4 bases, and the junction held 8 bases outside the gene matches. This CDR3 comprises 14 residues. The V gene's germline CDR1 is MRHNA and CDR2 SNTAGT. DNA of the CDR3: TGTGCCAGCAGTTACATTGCGGGAGAGTACGAGCAGTACTTC. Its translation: CASSYIAGEYEQYF.

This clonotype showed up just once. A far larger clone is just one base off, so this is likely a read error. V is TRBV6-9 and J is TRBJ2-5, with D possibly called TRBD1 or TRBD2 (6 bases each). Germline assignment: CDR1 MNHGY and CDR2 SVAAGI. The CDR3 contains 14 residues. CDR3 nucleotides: TGTGCCAGCGAGGCGGGGTGGGGGCAAGAGACCAAGTACTTC. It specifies CASEAGWGQETKYF.

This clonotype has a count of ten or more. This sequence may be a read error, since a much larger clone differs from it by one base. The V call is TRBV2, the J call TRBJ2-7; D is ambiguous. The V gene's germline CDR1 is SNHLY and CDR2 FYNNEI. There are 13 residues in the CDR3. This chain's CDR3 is CASSEGGSYGQYF. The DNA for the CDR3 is TGTGCCAGCAGCGAAGGCGGCTCCTACGGGCAGTACTTC.

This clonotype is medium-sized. CDR3 loop: CASRRGAGARTFSGNTIYF. CDR3 DNA sequence: TGTGCCAGTAGGAGAGGGGCGGGGGCGCGAACCTTCTCTGGAAACACCATATATTTT. The V call is TRBV19, the J call TRBJ1-3, with TRBD1 as a possible D gene (6 bases). Between the trimmed V and J ends, which lost 6 bases and 0 bases, there was a span of 24 bases. The CDR3 sequence is 19 residues long. The V gene's germline CDR1 is LNHDA and CDR2 SQIVND (reference sequence).

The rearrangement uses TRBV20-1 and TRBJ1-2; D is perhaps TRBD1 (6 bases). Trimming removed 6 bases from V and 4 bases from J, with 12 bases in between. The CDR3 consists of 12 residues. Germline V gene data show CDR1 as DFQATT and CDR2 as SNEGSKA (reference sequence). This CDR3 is CSASEQGYGYTF. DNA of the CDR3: TGCAGTGCCTCCGAACAGGGCTATGGCTACACCTTC.

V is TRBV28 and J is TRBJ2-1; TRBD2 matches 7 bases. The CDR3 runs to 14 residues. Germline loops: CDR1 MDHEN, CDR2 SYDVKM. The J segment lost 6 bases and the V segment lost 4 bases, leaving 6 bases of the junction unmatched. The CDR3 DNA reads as TGTGCCAGCAGTTGTGGGGGGGTCCGCAATGAGCAGTTCTTC. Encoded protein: CASSCGGVRNEQFF.

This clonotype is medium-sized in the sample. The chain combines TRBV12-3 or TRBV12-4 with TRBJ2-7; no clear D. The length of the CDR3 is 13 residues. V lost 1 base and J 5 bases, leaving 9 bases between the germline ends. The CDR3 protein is CASSLGPTNEQYF. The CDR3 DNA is TGTGCCAGCAGTTTAGGACCCACCAACGAGCAGTACTTC.